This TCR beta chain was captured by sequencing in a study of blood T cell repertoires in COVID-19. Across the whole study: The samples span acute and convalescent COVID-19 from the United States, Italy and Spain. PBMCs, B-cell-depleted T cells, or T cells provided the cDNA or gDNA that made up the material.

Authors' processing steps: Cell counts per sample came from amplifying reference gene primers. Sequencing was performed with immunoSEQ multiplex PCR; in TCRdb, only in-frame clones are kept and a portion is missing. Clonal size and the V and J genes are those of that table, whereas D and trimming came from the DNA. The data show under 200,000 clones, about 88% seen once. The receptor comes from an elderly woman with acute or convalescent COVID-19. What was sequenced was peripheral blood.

The CDR3 DNA follows: TGTGCCAGCAGTTTTGACCCTATTCGGGGTGCCAAAAACATTCAGTACTTC. It translates to CASSFDPIRGAKNIQYF. The chain employs TRBV27 and TRBJ2-4; D is possibly TRBD2 (5 bases). Germline V gene data show CDR1 as MNHEY and CDR2 as SMNVEV (reference sequence). CDR3 size: 17 residues. Trimming left V 3 bases short and J 1 base short, with 16 bases between.